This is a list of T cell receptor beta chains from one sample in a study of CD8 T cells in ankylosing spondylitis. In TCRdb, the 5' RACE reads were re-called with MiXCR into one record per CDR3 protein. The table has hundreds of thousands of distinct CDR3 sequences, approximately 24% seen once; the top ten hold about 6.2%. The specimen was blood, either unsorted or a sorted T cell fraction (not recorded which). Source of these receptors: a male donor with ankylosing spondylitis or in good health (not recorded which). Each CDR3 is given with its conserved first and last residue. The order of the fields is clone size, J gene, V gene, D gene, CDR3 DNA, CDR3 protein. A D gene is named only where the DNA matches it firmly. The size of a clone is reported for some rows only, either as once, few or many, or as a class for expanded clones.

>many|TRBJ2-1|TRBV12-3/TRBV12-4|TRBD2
TGTGCCAGCAGTTTCAGGCTAGCGGACAATGAGCAGTTCTTC
CASSFRLADNEQFF
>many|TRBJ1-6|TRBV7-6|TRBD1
TGTGCCAGCAGCTTAGGGACAGGGGCCTCACCCCTCCACTTT
CASSLGTGASPLHF
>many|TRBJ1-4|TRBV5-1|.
TGCGCCAGCAGACCCGCGCAGGGCAAGGGTGAAAAACTGTTTTTT
CASRPAQGKGEKLFF
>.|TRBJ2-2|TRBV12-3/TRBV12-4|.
TGTGCCTGCAGTTCCCTAGAGGGCTTAAGGGTCGGCACCGGGGAGCTGTTTTTT
CACSSLEGLRVGTGELFF
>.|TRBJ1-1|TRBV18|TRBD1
TGTGCCAGCTCACTCGGACAGGCGACGTCTGGCACTGAAGCTTTCTTT
CASSLGQATSGTEAFF
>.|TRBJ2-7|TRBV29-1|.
TGCAGCGTCGCGACGCTGTGGGACGAGCAGTACTTC
CSVATLWDEQYF
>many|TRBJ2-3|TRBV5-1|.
TGCGCCAGCAGCTTGGCCTTGGCAGGAAGGGGCACAGATACGCAGTATTTT
CASSLALAGRGTDTQYF
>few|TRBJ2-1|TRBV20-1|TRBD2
TGCAGTGCTAGAGGGACTAGCGGGAAGGATAATGAGCAGTTCTTC
CSARGTSGKDNEQFF
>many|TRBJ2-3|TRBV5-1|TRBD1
TGCGCCAGCAGCCCCTTGCAGGGGGCGAGCACAGATACGCAGTATTTT
CASSPLQGASTDTQYF
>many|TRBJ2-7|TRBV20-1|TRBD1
TGCAGTGCTGGACCGGGACAGGGTATGTACGAGCAGTACTTC
CSAGPGQGMYEQYF
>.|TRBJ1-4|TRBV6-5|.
TGTGCCAGCAGTTACTCGTTCTCGCGGACAGACGAAAAACTGTTTTTT
CASSYSFSRTDEKLFF
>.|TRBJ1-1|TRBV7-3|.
TGTGCCAGCAGCTTAAGGGAGGGGCAAGGGACTGAAGCTTTCTTT
CASSLREGQGTEAFF
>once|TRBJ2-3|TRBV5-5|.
TGTGCCAGCAGCTTGAGGTCGGGCGGAGATACGCAGTATTTT
CASSLRSGGDTQYF
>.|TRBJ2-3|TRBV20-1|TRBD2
TGCAGTGCGATAAGAAGCGGGAGAGCGGATACGCAGTATTTT
CSAIRSGRADTQYF
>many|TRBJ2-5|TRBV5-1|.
TGCGCCAGCAGACGAAGGACAGACGAAGAGACCCAGTACTTC
CASRRRTDEETQYF
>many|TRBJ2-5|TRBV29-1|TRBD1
TGCAGCGTGGGATCCTGGACAGGGGGCAGAGAGACCCAGTACTTC
CSVGSWTGGRETQYF
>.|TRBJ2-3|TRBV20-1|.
TGCAGTGCTAGTGGGGACCTACAGCAAGGGGATACGCAGTATTTT
CSASGDLQQGDTQYF
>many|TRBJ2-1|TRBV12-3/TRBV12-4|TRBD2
TGTGCCAGCAGTTCGCCTAGCGGGACCTACAATGAGCAGTTCTTC
CASSSPSGTYNEQFF
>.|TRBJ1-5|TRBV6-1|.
TGTGCCAGCAGTCCTCCAGGGGGCAATCAGCCCCAGCATTTT
CASSPPGGNQPQHF
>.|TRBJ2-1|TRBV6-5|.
TGTGCCAGCAGTTATAAGGGCTCGTTGTTCTTC
CASSYKGSLFF
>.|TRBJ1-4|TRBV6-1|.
TGTGCCAGCACGAACTCTAATGAAAAACTGTTTTTT
CASTNSNEKLFF
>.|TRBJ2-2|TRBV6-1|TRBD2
TGTGCCAGCAGCCTACTAGCGTTGGCCGGGGAGCTGTTTTTT
CASSLLALAGELFF
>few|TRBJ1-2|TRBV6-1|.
TGTGCCAGCAGTGCTTTAAGTGGGTATGGCTACACCTTC
CASSALSGYGYTF
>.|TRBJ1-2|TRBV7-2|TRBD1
TGTGCCAGCAGCACAAAGACAGGGGGTTCAGATGGCTACACCTTC
CASSTKTGGSDGYTF
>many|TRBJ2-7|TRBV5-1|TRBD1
TGCGCCAGCAGCGTGTCCGGGACAGGGCCCTACGAGCAGTACTTC
CASSVSGTGPYEQYF
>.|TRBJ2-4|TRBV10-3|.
TGTGCCATCAGTGAAGGTAGCCAAAACATTCAGTACTTC
CAISEGSQNIQYF
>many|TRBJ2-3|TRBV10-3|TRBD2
TGTGCCATCAGCCGGACTAGCGGGAGCGGCACAGATACGCAGTATTTT
CAISRTSGSGTDTQYF
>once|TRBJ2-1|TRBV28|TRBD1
TGTGCCAGCAGTTTACCGACAGGGAGGCAGTTCTTC
CASSLPTGRQFF
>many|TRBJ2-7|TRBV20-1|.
TGCAGTGCTAGAGATCCAAGGGACTACGAGCAGTACTTC
CSARDPRDYEQYF
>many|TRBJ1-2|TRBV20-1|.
TGCAGTGCAACCCACCCCGGTGGGGATGGCTACACCTTC
CSATHPGGDGYTF
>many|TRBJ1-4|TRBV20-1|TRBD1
TGCAGTGCTAGAGATCCGGCAGGGGGTAATGAAAAACTGTTTTTT
CSARDPAGGNEKLFF
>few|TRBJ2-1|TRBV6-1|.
TGTGCCAGCAAATCGGGACCCAATTTATACAATGAGCAGTTCTTC
CASKSGPNLYNEQFF
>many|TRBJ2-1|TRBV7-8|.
TGTGCCAGCAGCTTAGCGGAGCGGCGCAATGAGCAGTTCTTC
CASSLAERRNEQFF
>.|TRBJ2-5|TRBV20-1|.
TGCAGTGCCAAAATAGAGACCCAGTACTTC
CSAKIETQYF
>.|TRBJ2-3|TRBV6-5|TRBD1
TGTGCCAGCAGTTACTCGTTTTTTCGGGACAGGGGTACCGCAGATACGCAGTATTTT
CASSYSFFRDRGTADTQYF
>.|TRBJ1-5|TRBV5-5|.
TGTGCCAGCAGCTTGGGAACGGCAATTAGTCATCAGCCCCAGCATTTT
CASSLGTAISHQPQHF
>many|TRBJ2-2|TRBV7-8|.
TGTGCCAGCAGCTCCCTTTTGGGCACCGGGGAGCTGTTTTTT
CASSSLLGTGELFF
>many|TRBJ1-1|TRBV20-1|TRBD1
TGCAGTGCTAGGCGAGGGGGCGGCACTGAAGCTTTCTTT
CSARRGGGTEAFF
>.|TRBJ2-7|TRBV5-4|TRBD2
TGTGCCAGCAGCTTGGTCTTATGGAGCGGGAGGCCCCACACCTACGAGCAGTACTTC
CASSLVLWSGRPHTYEQYF
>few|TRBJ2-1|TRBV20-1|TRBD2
TGCAGTGCTAGAGGACTAGCGGGAGCCAATGAGCAGTTCTTC
CSARGLAGANEQFF
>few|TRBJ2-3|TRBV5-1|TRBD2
TGCGCCAGCAGACCCGGGACTAGCGGGATCACAGATACGCAGTATTTT
CASRPGTSGITDTQYF
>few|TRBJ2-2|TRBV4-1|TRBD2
TGCGCCAGCAGCCGACTGACTAGCGGCTACCGAGCGAACACCGGGGAGCTGTTTTTT
CASSRLTSGYRANTGELFF
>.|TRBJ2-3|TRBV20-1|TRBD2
TGCAGTGCCCTTCTAGCGGGAGCAGATACGCAGTATTTT
CSALLAGADTQYF
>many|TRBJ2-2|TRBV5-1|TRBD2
TGCGCCAGCACTCCAGCGGGAGCCACCGGGGAGCTGTTTTTT
CASTPAGATGELFF
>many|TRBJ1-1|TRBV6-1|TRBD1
TGTGCCAGCACTCCAATGGGACAGCAGAACACTGAAGCTTTCTTT
CASTPMGQQNTEAFF
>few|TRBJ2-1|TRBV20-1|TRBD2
TGCAGTGCTAGAGGCCTTAGTCCTAGCGGGGGGAATGAGCAGTTCTTC
CSARGLSPSGGNEQFF
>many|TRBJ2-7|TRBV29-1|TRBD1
TGCAGCGTTGATTCGCAGGGGGCAGGGGAGCAGTACTTC
CSVDSQGAGEQYF
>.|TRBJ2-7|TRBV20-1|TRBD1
TGCAGTGCCCCGGGACAGAACCTTAACGAGCAGTACTTC
CSAPGQNLNEQYF
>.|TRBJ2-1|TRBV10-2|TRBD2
TGCGCCAGCAGAACCGGGACTACCAATGAGCAGTTCTTC
CASRTGTTNEQFF
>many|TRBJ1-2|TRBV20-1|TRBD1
TGCAGTGCTAGCTCCCCGACGGACAGGGGACATGGCTACACCTTC
CSASSPTDRGHGYTF
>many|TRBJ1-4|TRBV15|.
TGTGCCACCAGCAGAGATAGGGGTAAAGAAAAACTGTTTTTT
CATSRDRGKEKLFF
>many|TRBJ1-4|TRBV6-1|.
TGTGCCAGCAGGCTAACCCAAGCAACTAATGAAAAACTGTTTTTT
CASRLTQATNEKLFF
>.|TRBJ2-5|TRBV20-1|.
TGCAGTGCTAGAGATCCCACGGGGGCTCGGGGAGAGACCCAGTACTTC
CSARDPTGARGETQYF
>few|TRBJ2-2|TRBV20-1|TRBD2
TGCTGTGCTAGAGATCTCCGGCGGGGGGGGAACACCGGGGAGCTGTTTTTT
CCARDLRRGGNTGELFF